This T cell receptor beta chain was retrieved from a study of blood T cell repertoires in COVID-19. Study as a whole: T cells, B-cell-depleted T cells, or PBMCs supplied cDNA or gDNA.

Losses at the gene ends were 4 bases for V and 9 bases for J; bases not matched to a gene: 3. This CDR3 spans 12 amino acids. From germline, CDR1 is SGHDT and CDR2 YYEEEE. Assay: immunoSEQ multiplex PCR; the TCRdb copy retains only in-frame clones and omits some. Of roughly 280,000 clones listed, 86% are singletons. Sequencing was done on a sample of peripheral blood. This chain uses TRBV5-6 with TRBJ1-2; 10 bases match TRBD1. The receptor's source is a man in his forties with active or convalescent COVID-19. DNA for the CDR3: TGTGCCAGCAGCCGGGACAGGGGTCGCTACACCTTC. Translation gives CASSRDRGRYTF.